The clone carrying this TCR beta chain was seen at least ten times. What it binds is unknown. TCRdb itself ran the RACE reads through MiXCR, one entry per CDR3 protein. The profile covers 30,000 or so distinct CDR3 sequences, with 5.8% appearing a single time and approximately 5% taken by the ten largest. The time point: patch test 3, about 24 weeks after DPC sensitization. The treatment was: therapeutic diphenylcyclopropenone sensitization with weekly scalp DPC. Someone pulled total RNA out of unfractionated whole blood. The data belong to a study of human T cells and chemical hapten exposure. Overall study context: Doses of diphenylcyclopropenone went to the patients' scalps weekly throughout the roughly 25-week study. The study, taken as a whole, reports: After DPC sensitization, TCRs above 1 in 1000 frequency showed no change. Donors in the study had alopecia, meaning their immune response may differ from healthy people's.

Trimming at V came to 4 bases and at J to 6 bases, leaving 14 bases not matched to a gene. CDR1 and CDR2 (germline): MNHEY, SMNVEV (reference sequence). The CDR3 is 16 residues long. The TCR comes from a man younger than 40 with alopecia areata. Some clones in this sample may be carry-over from other donors' samples. Material: whole blood, obtained in connection with sensitization to the hapten diphenylcyclopropenone (DPC). The chain recombines TRBV27 with TRBJ1-1, with 7 bases matching TRBD1. In DNA form, the CDR3 reads TGTGCCAGCAGTTACGCCCCTCGACAGGGTATCGCTGAAGCTTTCTTT. Translated, it gives CASSYAPRQGIAEAFF.